This T cell receptor beta chain originates from a study of early T cells in non-severe SARS-CoV-2 infection. Comment on this clonotype: As yet, its antigen is unknown.

Study-wide findings and caveats: Using VDJdb, the matching emphasized anti-spike CD8 responses while missing private and CD4 specificities.

Germline-derived CDR1 and CDR2 are MNHEY and SMNVEV (reference sequence). Trimming cost V 8 bases and J 6 bases, with 20 bases left between them. The length of the CDR3 is 14 residues. MiXCR was run by TCRdb on the 5' RACE reads, yielding one entry per CDR3 protein. This sample yields about 49,000 distinct CDR3 sequences, of which under 7.5% are seen a single time; about 2.7% belongs to the top ten. The source was whole blood, collected at baseline. The V call is TRBV27, the J call TRBJ2-7; a possible D gene is TRBD1 (6 bases). The receptor's source is an adult who was a healthcare worker with PCR-confirmed SARS-CoV-2 infection or an uninfected control (not recorded which). CDR3 nucleotides: TGTGCCAGCTCAAGAGGCAGGGGTAGAGGCGAGCAGTACTTC. Translated: CASSRGRGRGEQYF.